This TCR beta chain was identified during a study of identical twins. TCRdb re-derived calls from the 5' RACE reads in MiXCR, one entry per CDR3 protein. The table includes roughly 630,000 distinct CDR3 sequences, 7.1% detected once. The germline V and J ends were trimmed by 5 bases and 6 bases, with 17 bases remaining between them. The CDR3 is made up of 13 amino acids. The germline V gene has CDR1 SQVTM and CDR2 ANQGSEA. These same data were also listed under a study on yellow fever vaccine responses in identical twins.

Sequenced: PBMCs. This clonotype originated in a woman aged 18-29 years in good health. This chain connects TRBV29-1 to TRBJ2-7, with D perhaps matching TRBD1 (5 bases). The CDR3 DNA follows: TGCAGCGTTTCCCCCCCAGGGCTCGGCGAGCAGTACTTC. Translation: CSVSPPGLGEQYF.